Listed here are 21 T cell receptor beta chains from one sample, sequenced in a study of T cell responses to AZD1222 COVID-19 vaccine. Libraries were prepared by immunoSEQ multiplex PCR; TCRdb keeps only in-frame clonotypes and omits some of them. Of around 160,000 clones detected, 89% appear once; the ten largest clones hold approximately 5.1%. The sample here was peripheral blood, taken on day 0 of AZD1222 vaccination. All receptors come from an adult in good health.

The genes are TRBV19 and TRBJ2-1, with 7 bases fitting TRBD2. Germline CDR1 LNHDA, CDR2 SQIVND (reference sequence). V dropped 2 bases and J dropped 2; count of bases not matched to a gene: 3. The CDR3 is 15 amino acids. CDR3 in DNA: TGTGCCAGTAGTATACGGAGCGGGACCTACAATGAGCAGTTCTTC. This codes for CASSIRSGTYNEQFF.

The CDR3 region is CASSPGGGSSYEQYF. CDR3 nucleotides: TGTGCCAGCAGCCCCGGCGGCGGGAGCTCCTACGAGCAGTACTTC. V and J are TRBV27 and TRBJ2-7; TRBD2 aligns across 7 bases. With 6 bases clipped from V and 0 bases from J, the junction kept 8 bases outside the gene matches. Germline CDR1 MNHEY, CDR2 SMNVEV (reference sequence). The CDR3 runs 15 residues.

The sample holds one count of this clone. The CDR3 region has the DNA TGTGCCAGCAGACAGGGTGGCTATGGCTACACCTTC. Residues: CASRQGGYGYTF. The V gene is TRBV19, the J gene TRBJ1-2, with 7 bases matching TRBD1. Per germline, CDR1 LNHDA and CDR2 SQIVND (reference sequence). This CDR3 is built from 12 residues. V shed 9 bases, J shed 4 bases, and the junction held 5 bases outside the gene matches.

The chain joins TRBV28 to TRBJ2-7, with 11 bases aligning to TRBD2. The CDR3 is 15 amino acids. Germline V CDR1 and CDR2: MDHEN, SYDVKM. V shed 4 bases and J 5 bases; nucleotides not matched to a gene: 7. Written as DNA, the CDR3 is TGTGCCAGCAGTTCTCCCGGGACTAGCGGCCACGAGCAGTACTTC. Translation: CASSSPGTSGHEQYF.

This clone was seen a single time. V gene TRBV11-2 combines with J gene TRBJ2-1; D might be TRBD2 (5 bases). From germline, CDR1 is SGHAT and CDR2 FQNNGV. The CDR3 spans 16 residues. V dropped 5 bases and J dropped 1 base, with 15 bases sitting between them. The CDR3 protein is CASSPGSATSYNEQFF. CDR3 DNA: TGTGCCAGCAGCCCAGGTAGCGCCACATCCTACAATGAGCAGTTCTTC.

The chain is built from TRBV7-9 and TRBJ2-1; D ambiguous. The germline V and J ends were trimmed by 0 bases and 6 bases, with 15 bases remaining between them. The germline gives CDR1 SEHNR, CDR2 FQNEAQ (reference sequence). The CDR3 is made up of 16 amino acids. CDR3: CASSLATRSSGNEQFF. For the CDR3, the DNA is TGTGCCAGCAGCTTAGCGACCCGCTCGTCCGGCAATGAGCAGTTCTTC.

The J gene is TRBJ1-6, the V gene TRBV27, with TRBD1 identical over 7 bases. This CDR3 is 17 amino acids long. Germline lookup yields CDR1 MNHEY and CDR2 SMNVEV (reference sequence). J gave up 6 bases and V 8 bases, and 16 bases lay outside the gene matches. CDR3 bases: TGTGCCAGCGGTCCTCTATACAGGGGCCCGTCTAATTCACCCCTCCACTTT. Protein sequence: CASGPLYRGPSNSPLHF.

This clone appeared a single time. The rearrangement joins TRBV6-5 to TRBJ2-7; D tentatively reads TRBD1 or TRBD2 (5 bases each). This CDR3 has 12 residues. The V gene lost 7 bases and the J gene lost 0 bases, with 7 bases spanning the gap. The germline V gene encodes CDR1 MNHEY and CDR2 SVGAGI. DNA for the CDR3: TGTGCCAGCAAAGGGACCTCCTACGAGCAGTACTTC. Encoded protein: CASKGTSYEQYF.

The chain has TRBV6-2 or TRBV6-3 and TRBJ2-1; D unresolved. Trimming cost V 0 bases and J 4 bases, with 1 base left between them. Germline lookup yields CDR1 MNHEY and CDR2 SVGEGT. This CDR3 spans 12 amino acids. For the CDR3, the DNA is TGTGCCAGCAGTTACTCTTACAATGAGCAGTTCTTC. This translates into CASSYSYNEQFF.

This rearrangement joins TRBV2 to TRBJ1-2; D might be TRBD1 (5 bases). The CDR3 contains 13 residues. V was clipped by 4 bases and J by 4 bases, with 10 bases between them. CDR1 is SNHLY, CDR2 FYNNEI, per germline. The CDR3 DNA follows: TGTGCCAGCAGTGGGGACGGGGGCTATGGCTACACCTTC. Encoded protein: CASSGDGGYGYTF.

This sequence joins TRBV11-3 and TRBJ2-1, with 7 bases identical to TRBD2. The CDR3 runs to 17 residues. CDR1 and CDR2 from the germline V gene are SGHNT and YENEEA. V lost 3 bases to trimming and J lost 3 bases; unmatched junction nucleotides: 11. The CDR3: CASSFRSRGGGYNEQFF. The CDR3, as DNA: TGTGCCAGCAGCTTTAGATCTCGGGGCGGGGGCTACAATGAGCAGTTCTTC.

This clone was counted once. The chain combines TRBV19 with TRBJ2-7, with 8 bases identical to TRBD2. The junction had 6 bases not matched to a gene; V was cut back by 4 bases and J by 4 bases. CDR1 and CDR2 from the germline V gene are LNHDA and SQIVND (reference sequence). The CDR3 extends over 14 amino acids. The CDR3 sequence is CASSSAGGRYEQYF. The DNA for the CDR3 is TGTGCCAGTAGTAGCGCGGGAGGTCGGTACGAGCAGTACTTC.

The rearrangement uses TRBV7-2 and TRBJ1-1; D not certain. V was pared by 3 bases and J by 4 bases, with 9 bases between. This CDR3 spans 13 amino acids. The germline V gene encodes CDR1 SGHTA and CDR2 FQGNSA. The CDR3 coding sequence is TGTGCCAGCAGCTTCGGCAGGACCACTGAAGCTTTCTTT. Translation: CASSFGRTTEAFF.

V usage is TRBV28 and J usage is TRBJ1-2; TRBD1 matches at 10 bases. The CDR3 length is 15 residues. Germline V gives CDR1 MDHEN, CDR2 SYDVKM. V trimming: 6 bases; J trimming: 7 bases; junction bases outside the gene matches: 11. CDR3 region: CASSSTGGMIFGYTF. The CDR3 DNA follows: TGTGCCAGCAGCTCGACAGGGGGCATGATTTTTGGCTACACCTTC.

V and J are TRBV19 and TRBJ2-1, with TRBD2 matching over 14 bases. Per the germline V gene, CDR1 is LNHDA and CDR2 is SQIVND (reference sequence). V was clipped by 2 bases and J by 5 bases; unmatched bases: 8. CDR3 size: 18 residues. DNA of the CDR3: TGTGCCAGTAGTATATTGGGGACTAGCGGGAGCTTCGACAATGAGCAGTTCTTC. Its translation: CASSILGTSGSFDNEQFF.

V and J are TRBV28 and TRBJ1-1; D not resolved. The V end lost 5 bases, the J end lost 0 bases, and 10 bases lay between the germline ends. Germline V lookup: CDR1 MDHEN, CDR2 SYDVKM. This CDR3 comprises 14 residues. CDR3 DNA: TGTGCCAGCAGTCCCCCCAGCTTGAACACTGAAGCTTTCTTT. Translating it yields CASSPPSLNTEAFF.

This chain links TRBV3-1 (or the pseudogene TRBV3-2) with TRBJ2-7; D is possibly TRBD2 (7 bases). Trimming left V 0 bases short and J 9 bases short, with 12 bases between. The CDR3 covers 13 residues. CDR1 is LGHDT, CDR2 YNNKEL, per germline (reference sequence). The CDR3: CASSQDLGGRQYF. CDR3 coding DNA: TGTGCCAGCAGCCAAGATCTCGGGGGGCGGCAGTACTTC.

The chain joins TRBV11-2 to TRBJ2-1; 8 bases align to TRBD1. The V gene's germline CDR1 is SGHAT and CDR2 FQNNGV. Germline trimming cut 6 bases from V and 6 bases from J; bases unmatched to any gene: 13. The CDR3 runs 16 residues. In DNA form, the CDR3 reads TGTGCCAGCAGTCCTACCCGGACAGGGTTGGGCAATGAGCAGTTCTTC. As protein: CASSPTRTGLGNEQFF.

The V and J genes are TRBV23-1 and TRBJ1-4; D is perhaps TRBD1 (6 bases). TRBV23-1 is flagged as an ORF with uncertain function. Deletions cut 8 bases from V and 4 bases from J, with 14 bases between. The CDR3 sequence is 14 residues long. In nucleotides, the CDR3 is TGCGCCAGCGTGCGGGGACAAGTTAATGAAAAACTGTTTTTT. This translates into CASVRGQVNEKLFF.

V usage is TRBV6-5 and J usage is TRBJ2-2; D call uncertain. The CDR3 is 13 residues long. Per the germline V gene, CDR1 is MNHEY and CDR2 is SVGAGI. The V end lost 2 bases, the J end lost 6 bases, and 7 bases lay between the germline ends. CDR3 DNA: TGTGCCAGCAGTTACAGAAAGGCCGGGGAGCTGTTTTTT. Translating it yields CASSYRKAGELFF.

This clone appeared a single time. This sequence joins TRBV9 and TRBJ2-5; possibly TRBD1 for D (6 bases). V was shortened by 0 bases and J by 5 bases, with 8 bases between the two germline ends. Germline V gene sequence: CDR1 SGDLS, CDR2 YYNGEE. This CDR3 spans 13 amino acids. Here the CDR3 reads CASSVARGETQYF. DNA of the CDR3: TGTGCCAGCAGCGTAGCAAGGGGGGAGACCCAGTACTTC.